The present T cell receptor beta chain was sequenced within a study of blood T cell repertoires in COVID-19. Cohort 3 donors counted as recovered after two negative PCRs, clearance, or resolved symptoms. CDR3 length: 15 residues. Trimming pared 3 bases from V and 0 bases from J, leaving 12 bases between. The germline V gene encodes CDR1 DFQATT and CDR2 SNEGSKA (reference sequence). The protocol was immunoSEQ multiplex PCR, while the TCRdb copy is restricted to in-frame clones and leaves out a portion. The table records 190,000 or so clones, 80% to 85% of them present only once. This chain links TRBV20-1 with TRBJ2-1, with a weak D call TRBD1 (5 bases). The TCR sequence derives from a man in his forties who had recovered from COVID-19. The specimen sequenced was PBMCs or T cells enriched from blood (not recorded which). The CDR3 bases are TGCAGTGCTAGTAAAGGTACAGGCTCCTACAATGAGCAGTTCTTC. Translated, it gives CSASKGTGSYNEQFF.